The 21 T cell receptor beta chains listed next were all sequenced from one sample in a study of metastatic and nonmetastatic thyroid tumors (TCRdb year 2020). Libraries were prepared through PCR. The run used an Illumina HiSeq 4000. TCRdb redid the processing of the public reads, applying fastp at Q25 and MiXCR, and retained in-frame beta chains. The sample table holds roughly 33,000 clones, of which 18% were seen once. The ten largest make up over 10% of the sample. None of the patients had been given any treatment before thyroid surgery. Input material: blood. The origin of the receptors is a male donor with papillary thyroid cancer or a benign thyroid nodule (not recorded which). Some clones in this sample may be carry-over from other donors' samples.

This chain connects TRBV12-3 or TRBV12-4 to TRBJ2-3; D call uncertain. Trimming shortened V by 0 bases and J by 2 bases, and 9 bases separated the two germline ends. CDR3 length equals 15 residues. For the CDR3, the DNA is TGTGCCAGCAGTTTAGCTAGCTGGATCACAGATACGCAGTATTTT. It specifies CASSLASWITDTQYF.

Details on this clone: Sequence at one end of the junction differs from germline and may be a read error. V is TRBV5-8 and J is TRBJ2-7; TRBD1 matches at 8 bases. CDR3 length equals 15 residues. Germline V gives CDR1 SGHTS, CDR2 YDEGEE. For the CDR3, the DNA is TGTGCCAGCAGCTTGGTCAGGGGGCGTGCCCACGAGCATTACTTC. Its translation is CASSLVRGRAHEHYF. Based on the CDR3 plus reference TRBV5-8 and TRBJ2-7, the full variable domain is EAGVTQSPTHLIKTRGQQATLRCSPISGHTSVYWYQQALGLGLQFLLWYDEGEERNRGNFPPRFSGRQFPNYSSELNVNALELEDSALYLCASSLVRGRAHEHYFGPGTRLTVT.

This clone was counted a few times. The rearrangement uses TRBV6-1 and TRBJ1-5; TRBD1 agrees at 7 bases. The CDR3 sequence is 14 residues long. Germline V CDR1 and CDR2: MNHNS, SASEGT. J was trimmed by 6 bases and V by 8 bases; bases with no gene match: 10. CDR3 in amino acids: CASSRDSGAQPQHF. The CDR3 DNA is TGTGCCAGCTCCCGGGACAGTGGCGCTCAGCCCCAGCATTTT.

The rearrangement uses TRBV5-1 and TRBJ2-1; 7 bases line up with TRBD2. Germline CDR1 SGHRS, CDR2 YFSETQ. The trim removed 4 bases at V and 7 bases at J, leaving 8 bases unmatched. This CDR3 has 14 amino acids. Here the CDR3 reads CASSRWEGRNEQFF. CDR3 DNA sequence: TGCGCCAGCAGCCGGTGGGAGGGCCGAAATGAGCAGTTCTTC.

This clone was detected many times. In the same sample, other DNA sequences code for this CDR3. The chain is built from TRBV5-4 and TRBJ1-6; TRBD1 matches at 9 bases. In germline, CDR1 is SGHNT, CDR2 YYREEE (reference sequence). V lost 4 bases to trimming and J lost 7 bases; unmatched junction nucleotides: 6. The CDR3 has 15 amino acids. This CDR3 is CASSIGQGRNSPLHF. The CDR3 nucleotides read TGTGCCAGCAGCATCGGACAGGGGCGAAATTCACCCCTCCACTTT.

This clone has a count of ten or more. This chain connects TRBV28 to TRBJ2-7, with 8 bases that match TRBD1. Unmatched junction bases numbered 8, after V lost 6 bases and J lost 4 bases. The CDR3 is 14 amino acids. CDR1 is MDHEN, CDR2 SYDVKM, per germline. In DNA, the CDR3 is TGTGCCAGCAGCAGGGGGCCTGTCGTATACGAGCAGTACTTC. It codes for CASSRGPVVYEQYF. The full variable domain, completed using reference TRBV28 and TRBJ2-7, is DVKVTQSSRYLVKRTGEKVFLECVQDMDHENMFWYRQDPGLGLRLIYFSYDVKMKEKGDIPEGYSVSREKKERFSLILESASTNQTSMYLCASSRGPVVYEQYFGPGTRLTVT.

This clone was counted many times. The rearrangement links TRBV11-1 to TRBJ2-7; 13 nucleotides align to TRBD2. V dropped 1 base and J dropped 2; count of bases not matched to a gene: 2. The CDR3 loop spans 16 amino acids. Germline V gene lookup returns CDR1 SGHAT and CDR2 FQDESV (reference sequence). The CDR3 nucleotides read TGTGCCAGCAGCTTAGTTGGGACTAGCGGGACCTACGAGCAGTACTTC. This translates into CASSLVGTSGTYEQYF.

This CDR3 reads CATSDSRQGYEQYF. CDR3 sequence (DNA): TGTGCCACCAGTGACAGCCGGCAGGGCTACGAGCAGTACTTC. The genes are TRBV24-1 and TRBJ2-7; possibly TRBD1 for D (5 bases). Germline V gene lookup returns CDR1 KGHDR and CDR2 SFDVKD. The length of the CDR3 is 14 residues. Deletions cut 4 bases from V and 3 bases from J, with 12 bases between.

This clone was seen ten or more times. The chain links TRBV30 to TRBJ2-7; D not certain. The CDR3 covers 14 residues. With 0 bases removed from V and 3 bases from J, the gap between germline ends came to 12 bases. Looked up from germline, CDR1 is GTSNPN and CDR2 is SVGIG (reference sequence). CDR3 nucleotides: TGTGCCTGGAGTGTACGTCCGGATCTCTACGAGCAGTACTTC. This codes for CAWSVRPDLYEQYF.

This clone was counted once. A much more abundant neighbour one base away suggests this may be a read error. This sequence joins TRBV29-1 and TRBJ2-7; D may correspond to TRBD1 or TRBD2 (5 bases each). Germline V gene lookup returns CDR1 SQVTM and CDR2 ANQGSEA. The CDR3 runs 13 residues. Trimming stripped 4 bases from V and 3 bases from J, with 13 bases between. CDR3 coding DNA: TGCAGCGTTGGGGGGAGAGGGTACTACGAGCAGTACTTC. Translating gives CSVGGRGYYEQYF.

In regard to this clone: Possible read error: a much larger clone is one base away. Other DNA variants within this sample encode the same CDR3. V usage is TRBV5-4 and J usage is TRBJ2-1, with D maybe TRBD2 (5 bases). Germline V gives CDR1 SGHNT, CDR2 YYREEE (reference sequence). The V and J ends lost 0 bases and 9 bases respectively, with 25 bases between them. The CDR3 consists of 18 residues. The CDR3 sequence: CASSLVSGDWRVTIEQFF. The DNA for the CDR3 is TGTGCCAGCAGCTTGGTGTCGGGCGACTGGCGGGTTACGATTGAGCAGTTCTTC. Filled out from reference TRBV5-4 and TRBJ2-1, the complete variable domain reads ETGVTQSPTHLIKTRGQQVTLRCSSQSGHNTVSWYQQALGQGPQFIFQYYREEENGRGNFPPRFSGLQFPNYSSELNVNALELDDSALYLCASSLVSGDWRVTIEQFFGPGTRLTVL.

This clone has a count of ten or more. This CDR3 is CASTLGTGETDTQYF. The CDR3 DNA follows: TGTGCCAGCACCCTAGGGACAGGGGAAACAGATACGCAGTATTTT. The J gene is TRBJ2-3, the V gene TRBV3-1; 10 positions match TRBD1. The CDR3 is made up of 15 amino acids. Germline CDR1 is LGHDT and CDR2 is YNNKEL (reference sequence). V trimming: 7 bases; J trimming: 3 bases; junction bases outside the gene matches: 7.

This clone occurred many times. This clone may be a read error of a much larger clone one base away. The chain recombines TRBV28 with TRBJ2-1, with 11 nucleotides matching TRBD2. This CDR3 is 15 amino acids long. Germline-derived CDR1 and CDR2 are MDHEN and SYDVKM. The CDR3 spells CASRRSGGVYNKQFF. The CDR3 nucleotides are TGTGCCAGCAGACGTAGCGGGGGGGTTTACAATAAGCAGTTCTTC.

The CDR3 coding sequence is TGTGCCAGCAGTTTAGAGCTAGCGGGAGCAGACTACGAGCAGTACTTC. This gives the protein CASSLELAGADYEQYF. The J gene is TRBJ2-7, the V gene TRBV28; 10 bases agree with TRBD2. The length of the CDR3 is 16 residues. The V segment lost 2 bases and the J segment 3 bases; nucleotides outside the gene matches: 7. Germline V gives CDR1 MDHEN, CDR2 SYDVKM.

This clone is a singleton in its sample. The CDR3 DNA sequence: TGTGCCAGCAGTCCCGGTGTAGCCGGAGGCTACCTGGAGACCCAGTACTTC. Translated: CASSPGVAGGYLETQYF. The J gene is TRBJ2-5, the V gene TRBV6-1; perhaps TRBD2 as D (5 bases). Deletions cut 5 bases from V and 5 bases from J, with 24 bases between. The CDR3 covers 17 residues. Looked up from germline, CDR1 is MNHNS and CDR2 is SASEGT.

This clone was counted a single time. The junction shows a germline mismatch at one end, possibly a read error. V usage is TRBV11-1 and J usage is TRBJ1-2; D remains unclear. CDR3 length: 18 residues. CDR1 is SGHAT and CDR2 is FQDESV in the germline V gene (reference sequence). The CDR3 nucleotides are TGTTCCAGCAGCTCTACTCCCCCTCTCACACAGAAATACTATGGCTACACCTTC. As protein: CSSSSTPPLTQKYYGYTF.

This clone was recorded at least ten times. The chain joins TRBV30 to TRBJ1-6; TRBD1 aligns across 7 bases. The CDR3 contains 13 residues. Germline CDR1 and CDR2: GTSNPN and SVGIG (reference sequence). After removal of 3 bases from V and 7 bases from J, the junction contained 3 bases not matched to a gene. CDR3 region: CAWRGTENSPLHF. In nucleotides, the CDR3 is TGTGCCTGGAGGGGGACAGAAAATTCACCCCTCCACTTT.

This clone counts as medium-sized. V usage is TRBV6-1 and J usage is TRBJ1-2, with TRBD1 matching over 8 bases. The CDR3 sequence is 16 residues long. Germline trimming cut 11 bases from V and 0 bases from J; bases unmatched to any gene: 14. Germline CDR1 MNHNS, CDR2 SASEGT. As DNA, the CDR3 is TGTGCCTCTACGGGCCAGGGGGCTTACGCTAACTATGGCTACACCTTC. It is translated as CASTGQGAYANYGYTF.

A note on this clone: The junction departs from germline at one end; a sequencing error may be responsible. CDR3 loop: CAIRAQGASSQPQHF. DNA for the CDR3: TGTGCCATCAGGGCACAGGGGGCAAGCAGTCAGCCCCAGCATTTT. The J gene is TRBJ1-5, the V gene TRBV2; TRBD1 matches at 9 bases. Germline-derived CDR1 and CDR2 are SNHLY and FYNNEI. The CDR3 contains 15 residues.

For the CDR3, the DNA is TGCAGTTTGAATACGGACGCTAAAGAGACCCAGTACTTC. Translation: CSLNTDAKETQYF. This chain joins TRBV20-1 and TRBJ2-5, with no clear D. V shed 8 bases and J shed 3 bases, with 16 bases lying between them. This CDR3 contains 13 residues. The V gene's germline CDR1 is DFQATT and CDR2 SNEGSKA (reference sequence).

The rearrangement links TRBV14 to TRBJ1-3; D is unresolved. Looked up from germline, CDR1 is SGHDN and CDR2 is FVKESK. The CDR3 has 17 residues. V was clipped by 0 bases and J by 3 bases, with 15 bases between them. This CDR3 is CASSQDLGRVCGNTIYF. The CDR3 nucleotides are TGTGCCAGCAGCCAAGATCTCGGACGGGTGTGTGGAAACACCATATATTTT.